The present entry profiles one TCR beta chain with its context. TCRdb fed the PCR reads into MiXCR, producing one record per CDR3 protein. The sample comprises 10,000 or so distinct CDR3 sequences, roughly 25% of which are singletons, and around 8.6% rests with the top ten. The entry originates in a study of immune characterization of retroperitoneal liposarcoma. The CDR3 sequence is 16 residues long. Germline V gene lookup returns CDR1 SGHVS and CDR2 FNYEAQ. The junction had 11 bases not matched to a gene; V was cut back by 7 bases and J by 3 bases. The V and J genes are TRBV7-6 and TRBJ2-1, with TRBD1 matching 8 bases. The TCR sequence derives from a male donor with retroperitoneal liposarcoma. Sequencing was carried out using tumor tissue. CDR3 residues: CASIQSTGGFYNEQFF. CDR3 bases: TGTGCCAGCATCCAATCCACAGGGGGATTCTACAATGAGCAGTTCTTC.